The 14 T cell receptor beta chains below all came from one sample that was sequenced in a study of T cells after yellow fever vaccination. Using its own MiXCR run on the 5' RACE reads, TCRdb lists one record per CDR3 protein. This table holds 150,000 to 200,000 distinct CDR3 sequences, more than 5.5% found once. The sequenced sample was CD4+ T cells sorted from PBMCs, obtained about 5 days after the first yellow fever vaccination. The receptors stem from a man between 18 and 35 years old who received the YFV17D yellow fever vaccine.

This chain connects TRBV20-1 to TRBJ2-5, with 11 bases matching TRBD2. The CDR3 is made up of 15 amino acids. V shed 5 bases and J 0 bases; nucleotides not matched to a gene: 5. Germline V gives CDR1 DFQATT, CDR2 SNEGSKA (reference sequence). This CDR3 is CSASPSGGYQETQYF. The CDR3 DNA follows: TGCAGTGCTTCGCCTAGCGGGGGGTACCAAGAGACCCAGTACTTC.

J is TRBJ2-6 and V is TRBV28; D gene unclear. The germline V gene has CDR1 MDHEN and CDR2 SYDVKM. This CDR3 has 15 residues. The V gene lost 6 bases and the J gene lost 4 bases, with 13 bases spanning the gap. CDR3: CASRAVGTGANVLTF. DNA of the CDR3: TGTGCCAGCAGGGCGGTGGGTACCGGGGCCAACGTCCTGACTTTC.

The J gene is TRBJ2-1, the V gene TRBV6-1, with 8 bases lining up with TRBD2. The CDR3 has 17 residues. V was clipped by 8 bases and J by 1 base; unmatched bases: 13. Germline assignment: CDR1 MNHNS and CDR2 SASEGT. The CDR3 DNA follows: TGTGCCAGCGGGACTAGGACTTTGGGAGGGTCCTACAATGAGCAGTTCTTC. As protein: CASGTRTLGGSYNEQFF.

This clonotype has ten or more counts. This chain joins TRBV27 and TRBJ2-5, with 10 bases fitting TRBD2. Losses at the gene ends were 6 bases for V and 4 bases for J; bases not matched to a gene: 14. Per germline, CDR1 MNHEY and CDR2 SMNVEV (reference sequence). This CDR3 has 17 residues. The CDR3 nucleotides read TGTGCCAGCAGGCCCAACGGAGCGGGGGGGCCAAGAGAGACCCAGTACTTC. Translation gives CASRPNGAGGPRETQYF.

Many counts were recorded for this clonotype. V is TRBV11-2 and J is TRBJ1-1; 9 bases match TRBD1. V trimming: 7 bases; J trimming: 3 bases; junction bases outside the gene matches: 6. This CDR3 is 14 amino acids long. Germline V CDR1 and CDR2: SGHAT, FQNNGV. The CDR3 here is CASTSTGGDTEAFF. The CDR3 nucleotides are TGTGCCAGCACCTCGACAGGGGGGGACACTGAAGCTTTCTTT.

This clonotype was recorded many times. The V call is TRBV6-2 or TRBV6-3, the J call TRBJ2-5, with D uncertain. The length of the CDR3 is 13 residues. V gave up 6 bases and J gave up 0 bases, with 8 bases separating them. Per germline, CDR1 MNHEY and CDR2 SVGEGT. The chain's CDR3 is CASRTRYQETQYF. The CDR3 DNA follows: TGTGCCAGCAGAACCAGGTACCAAGAGACCCAGTACTTC.

The table lists this clonotype with many counts. The chain uses TRBV4-1 and TRBJ2-7; 9 nucleotides align to TRBD1. The CDR3 is made up of 17 amino acids. The germline V gene encodes CDR1 MGHRA and CDR2 YSYEKL. With V trimmed by 3 bases and J by 5 bases, 14 bases remained unmatched. The CDR3, as DNA: TGCGCCAGCAGCCATGGGGTGGTCCGGGACAGGGTCAACGAGCAGTACTTC. Translation gives CASSHGVVRDRVNEQYF.

The chain is built from TRBV6-2 or TRBV6-3 and TRBJ1-2; TRBD1 aligns across 8 bases. The CDR3 loop spans 21 amino acids. The germline V gene has CDR1 MNHEY and CDR2 SVGEGT. Unmatched junction bases numbered 29, after V lost 7 bases and J lost 4 bases. The CDR3: CASKRPWGWPGQALGGYGYTF. In DNA, the CDR3 is TGTGCCAGCAAGCGCCCGTGGGGATGGCCGGGACAGGCCTTGGGAGGCTATGGCTACACCTTC.

There are many counts of this clonotype. The chain recombines TRBV7-2 with TRBJ2-1, with D perhaps matching TRBD1 (5 bases). The V gene's germline CDR1 is SGHTA and CDR2 FQGNSA. The CDR3 runs 14 residues. Trimming took off 1 base at V and 5 bases at J, with 9 bases between the two ends. CDR3 sequence reads: CASSLGPGNNEQFF. In DNA form, the CDR3 reads TGTGCCAGCAGCTTAGGCCCAGGGAACAATGAGCAGTTCTTC.

This clonotype was seen many times. The chain combines TRBV11-2 with TRBJ2-3; 9 bases map to TRBD1. This CDR3 has 15 residues. Germline CDR1 reads SGHAT; CDR2 reads FQNNGV. V was clipped by 4 bases and J by 2 bases; unmatched bases: 4. CDR3 DNA: TGTGCCAGCAGCTGGGACAGGGAAACCACAGATACGCAGTATTTT. Translating it yields CASSWDRETTDTQYF.

This clonotype was counted at least ten times. The rearrangement joins TRBV7-2 to TRBJ1-2, with 7 nucleotides matching TRBD1. CDR1 and CDR2 from the germline V gene are SGHTA and FQGNSA. The CDR3 is 15 amino acids. Losses at the gene ends were 1 base for V and 6 bases for J; bases not matched to a gene: 8. Here the CDR3 DNA reads TGTGCCAGCAGCTTAGTTGAGGGGGCGCACCATGGCTACACCTTC. As protein: CASSLVEGAHHGYTF.

There are a few counts of this clonotype. The J gene is TRBJ2-2, the V gene TRBV5-4, with D unclear. CDR3 length equals 15 residues. V dropped 3 bases and J dropped 0 bases, with 9 bases sitting between them. Germline V gives CDR1 SGHNT, CDR2 YYREEE (reference sequence). In DNA form, the CDR3 reads TGTGCCAGCAGCTCAGAAGTAGCGAACACCGGGGAGCTGTTTTTT. It translates to CASSSEVANTGELFF.

This clonotype was counted ten times or more. The rearrangement uses TRBV20-1 and TRBJ1-2; tentative D call: TRBD1 (5 bases). Germline loops: CDR1 DFQATT, CDR2 SNEGSKA (reference sequence). V was trimmed by 3 bases and J by 8 bases, leaving 19 bases between them. The CDR3 covers 14 residues. The CDR3 is CSASSPGPLNGYTF. For the CDR3, the DNA is TGCAGTGCTAGTTCCCCGGGACCCCTAAACGGCTACACCTTC.

Many counts were recorded for this clonotype. J is TRBJ1-4 and V is TRBV12-3 or TRBV12-4; no clear D gene. The CDR3 runs 12 residues. V was cut by 3 bases and J by 5 bases, with 4 bases left in between. The CDR3 DNA reads TGTGCCAGCAGTTTTCACAATGAAAAACTGTTTTTT. Translating gives CASSFHNEKLFF.